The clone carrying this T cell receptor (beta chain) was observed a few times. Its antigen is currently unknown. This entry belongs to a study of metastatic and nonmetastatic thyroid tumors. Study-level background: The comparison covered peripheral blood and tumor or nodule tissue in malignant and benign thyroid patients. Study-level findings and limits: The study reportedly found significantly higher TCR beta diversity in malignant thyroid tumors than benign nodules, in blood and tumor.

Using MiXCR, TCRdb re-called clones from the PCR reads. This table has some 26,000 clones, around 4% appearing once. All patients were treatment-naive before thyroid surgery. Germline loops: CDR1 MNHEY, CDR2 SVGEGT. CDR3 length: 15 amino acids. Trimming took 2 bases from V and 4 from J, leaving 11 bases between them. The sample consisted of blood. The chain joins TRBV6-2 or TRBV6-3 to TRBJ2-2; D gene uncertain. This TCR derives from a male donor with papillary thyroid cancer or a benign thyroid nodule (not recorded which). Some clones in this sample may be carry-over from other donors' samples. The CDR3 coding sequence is TGTGCCAGCAGTTACGCTCAGGTGCTCACCGGGGAGCTGTTTTTT. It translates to CASSYAQVLTGELFF.